These 4 T cell receptor beta chains originate from one sample sequenced in a study of T cell responses to AZD1222 COVID-19 vaccine. Clones were read by immunoSEQ multiplex PCR, and TCRdb kept only the in-frame ones, dropping some. The table shows some 200,000 clones, with roughly 94% occurring only once. Sequenced here: peripheral blood, sampled 28 days after the second dose of the MenACWY control vaccine. These receptors came from an adult who received the MenACWY meningococcal vaccine as a control.

J is TRBJ1-1 and V is TRBV7-3; the D gene is possibly TRBD1 (5 bases). The CDR3 contains 14 residues. From germline, CDR1 is SGHTA and CDR2 FQGTGA. Trimming took 3 bases from V and 3 from J, leaving 11 bases between them. CDR3 coding DNA: TGTGCCAGCAGCTTCGGGGGGGAACACACTGAAGCTTTCTTT. Translating it yields CASSFGGEHTEAFF. Complete variable domain (other parts from reference TRBV7-3 and TRBJ1-1): GAGVSQTPSNKVTEKGKYVELRCDPISGHTALYWYRQSLGQGPEFLIYFQGTGAADDSGLPNDRFFAVRPEGSVSTLKIQRTERGDSAVYLCASSFGGEHTEAFFGQGTRLTVV.

This chain joins TRBV18 and TRBJ1-1; the match to TRBD1 covers 7 bases. Germline CDR1 KGHSH, CDR2 LQKENI. The CDR3 runs to 13 residues. V gave up 2 bases and J gave up 4 bases; unmatched junction bases: 1. Here the CDR3 DNA reads TGTGCCAGCTCACCAGCAGGGGGCACTGAAGCTTTCTTT. Amino acids: CASSPAGGTEAFF.

The chain links TRBV28 to TRBJ1-2, with D possibly matching TRBD1 (5 bases). Per germline, CDR1 MDHEN and CDR2 SYDVKM. The CDR3 sequence is 15 residues long. Deletions cut 5 bases from V and 0 bases from J, with 13 bases between. The CDR3 region is CASSIQGFPNYGYTF. The CDR3 DNA is TGTGCCAGCAGTATCCAGGGTTTCCCTAACTATGGCTACACCTTC.

The table lists this clone with a count of one. The J gene is TRBJ2-1, the V gene TRBV5-1, with TRBD1 matching 7 bases. After removal of 0 bases from V and 8 bases from J, the junction contained 8 bases not matched to a gene. This CDR3 is built from 15 residues. Germline V gives CDR1 SGHRS, CDR2 YFSETQ. In DNA, the CDR3 is TGCGCCAGCAGCTTGGCCGGTAGAGGGGGCGATGAGCAGTTCTTC. This codes for CASSLAGRGGDEQFF.